The source of this TCR beta chain is a study of blood T cell repertoires in COVID-19. Study information: Whether acute or convalescent, the COVID-19 samples came from the United States, Italy and Spain. PBMCs, B-cell-depleted T cells, or T cells were the source of the cDNA or gDNA that made up the material.

Per the original methods: From reference gene primer amplification, estimates of nucleated cell counts were derived. TCRdb's copy holds only in-frame clones and misses some; the assay was immunoSEQ multiplex PCR. Clonal size and the V and J genes are those of that table, whereas D and trimming came from the DNA. The table has 200,000 to 250,000 clones, 80% to 85% seen once. This CDR3 comprises 16 residues. V was clipped by 2 bases and J by 10 bases; unmatched bases: 16. In germline, CDR1 is SGHKS, CDR2 YYEKEE (reference sequence). This sequence was found in a woman aged 25-40 years who had recovered from COVID-19. The sample comprised peripheral blood. This chain connects TRBV5-5 to TRBJ1-1, with TRBD1 matching 8 bases. The CDR3 here is CASSFSGQQGGRRAFF. In nucleotides, the CDR3 is TGTGCCAGCAGCTTTTCGGGCCAACAGGGGGGGCGCCGAGCTTTCTTT.